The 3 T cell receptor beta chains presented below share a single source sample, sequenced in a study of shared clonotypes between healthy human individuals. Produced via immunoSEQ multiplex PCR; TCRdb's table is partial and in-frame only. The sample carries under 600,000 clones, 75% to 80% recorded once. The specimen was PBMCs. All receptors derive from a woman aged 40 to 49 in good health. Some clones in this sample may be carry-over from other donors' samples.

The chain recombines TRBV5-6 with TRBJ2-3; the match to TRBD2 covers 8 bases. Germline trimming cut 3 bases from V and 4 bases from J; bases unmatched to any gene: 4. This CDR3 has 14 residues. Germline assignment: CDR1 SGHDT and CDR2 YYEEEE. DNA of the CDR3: TGTGCCAGCAGCTCGGGACTAGAGGCAGATACGCAGTATTTT. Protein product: CASSSGLEADTQYF.

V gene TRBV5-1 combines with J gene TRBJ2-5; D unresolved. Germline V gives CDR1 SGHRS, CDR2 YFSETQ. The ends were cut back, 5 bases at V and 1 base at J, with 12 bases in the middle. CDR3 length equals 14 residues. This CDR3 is CASSSQDIQETQYF. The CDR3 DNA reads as TGCGCCAGCAGTTCTCAAGACATCCAAGAGACCCAGTACTTC.

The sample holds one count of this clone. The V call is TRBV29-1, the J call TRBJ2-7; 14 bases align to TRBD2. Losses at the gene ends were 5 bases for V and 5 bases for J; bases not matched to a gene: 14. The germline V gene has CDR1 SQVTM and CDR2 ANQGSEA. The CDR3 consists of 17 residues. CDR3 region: CSVLEPGLAGVLDEQYF. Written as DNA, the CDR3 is TGCAGCGTTTTGGAGCCGGGACTAGCGGGAGTTTTGGACGAGCAGTACTTC.